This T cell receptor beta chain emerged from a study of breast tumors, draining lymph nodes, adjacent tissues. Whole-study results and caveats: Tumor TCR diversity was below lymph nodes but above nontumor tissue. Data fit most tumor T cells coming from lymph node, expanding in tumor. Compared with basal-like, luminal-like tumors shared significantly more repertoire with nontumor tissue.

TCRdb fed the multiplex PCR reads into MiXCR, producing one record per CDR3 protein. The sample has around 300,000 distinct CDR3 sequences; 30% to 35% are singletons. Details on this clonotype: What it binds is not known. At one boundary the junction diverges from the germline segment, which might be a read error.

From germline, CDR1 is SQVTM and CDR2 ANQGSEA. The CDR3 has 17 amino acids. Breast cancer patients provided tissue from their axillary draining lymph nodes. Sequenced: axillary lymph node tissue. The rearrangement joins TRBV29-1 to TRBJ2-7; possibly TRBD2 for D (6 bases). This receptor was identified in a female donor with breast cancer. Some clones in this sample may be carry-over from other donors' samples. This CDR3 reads CSVGVSSEDFQTYGQYF. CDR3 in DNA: TGCAGCGTTGGAGTTTCTAGCGAGGATTTCCAAACCTACGGGCAGTACTTC.